These 14 T cell receptor beta chains were sequenced from one sample in a study of blood T cell repertoires in COVID-19. The data were produced by immunoSEQ multiplex PCR, yet TCRdb's version contains in-frame clones alone and is incomplete. In the table there are about 170,000 clones, 84% of which are singletons. The sequencing sample was made of peripheral blood. All receptors derive from a human donor with acute or convalescent COVID-19. The donor label of this sample is uncertain.

This clone was found a few times. V gene TRBV7-9 combines with J gene TRBJ2-1, with D uncertain. Trimming pared 5 bases from V and 1 base from J, leaving 9 bases between. Germline V gene sequence: CDR1 SEHNR, CDR2 FQNEAQ (reference sequence). The CDR3 has 14 amino acids. The DNA of the CDR3 is TGTGCCAGCAGCAGGAGTACGTCCTACAATGAGCAGTTCTTC. Protein product: CASSRSTSYNEQFF.

This clone appeared once. The rearrangement links TRBV19 to TRBJ1-5, with D maybe TRBD1 (6 bases). The CDR3 is 15 residues long. CDR1 is LNHDA and CDR2 is SQIVND in the germline V gene (reference sequence). The V and J ends lost 5 bases and 3 bases respectively, with 14 bases between them. DNA for the CDR3: TGTGCCAGTAGTCACCTTACAGGGTTCAATCAGCCCCAGCATTTT. Translating gives CASSHLTGFNQPQHF.

The chain is built from TRBV6-5 and TRBJ2-7, with D perhaps TRBD1 (6 bases). Germline loops: CDR1 MNHEY, CDR2 SVGAGI. This CDR3 has 13 residues. V lost 9 bases and J 0 bases, leaving 12 bases between the germline ends. The CDR3 protein is CASDRSYSYEQYF. CDR3 nucleotide sequence: TGTGCCAGTGACAGGTCCTACTCCTACGAGCAGTACTTC.

The chain carries TRBV7-9 and TRBJ1-3; no reliable D call. CDR3 length equals 14 residues. V dropped 5 bases and J dropped 6 bases, with 14 bases sitting between them. Germline values: CDR1 SEHNR, CDR2 FQNEAQ (reference sequence). DNA for the CDR3: TGTGCCAGCAGCCCCCGGGAGGGTGTAAACACCATATATTTT. Protein product: CASSPREGVNTIYF.

This chain connects TRBV11-3 to TRBJ2-1, with 11 bases identical to TRBD2. The germline V gene has CDR1 SGHNT and CDR2 YENEEA. After removal of 5 bases from V and 0 bases from J, the junction contained 15 bases not matched to a gene. The length of the CDR3 is 20 residues. CDR3 protein: CASSTRRVAGGPSSYNEQFF. In DNA, the CDR3 is TGTGCCAGCAGCACGAGACGGGTAGCGGGAGGGCCCAGCTCCTACAATGAGCAGTTCTTC.

The chain couples TRBV30 to TRBJ2-3, with 14 bases matching TRBD2. The CDR3 runs to 18 residues. Unmatched junction bases numbered 12, after V lost 5 bases and J lost 2 bases. Germline V CDR1 and CDR2: GTSNPN, SVGIG (reference sequence). The CDR3 is CAWARLAGGLLNTDTQYF. The CDR3 nucleotides are TGTGCCTGGGCCAGACTAGCGGGAGGGCTGCTAAACACAGATACGCAGTATTTT.

This rearrangement joins TRBV25-1 to TRBJ2-1; D may be TRBD1 (6 bases). The CDR3 is 16 amino acids. V lost 10 bases, J lost 9 bases, and 28 bases lay in between. The germline V gene encodes CDR1 MGHDK and CDR2 SYGVNS. DNA for the CDR3: TGTGCCACCTCCAGGGGCTGGGGGACCCTTGGGCGTGAGCAGTTCTTC. This gives the protein CATSRGWGTLGREQFF.

This chain joins TRBV28 and TRBJ2-5, with TRBD2 matching 16 bases. The V gene end was trimmed by 4 bases and the J gene end by 5 bases; junction bases not matched to a gene: 13. The CDR3 runs 19 residues. CDR1 MDHEN and CDR2 SYDVKM come from the germline V gene. CDR3 sequence (DNA): TGTGCCAGCAGTTCCGCAATGGGACTAGCGGGAGGGGAGTGGGAGACCCAGTACTTC. It is translated as CASSSAMGLAGGEWETQYF.

The chain combines TRBV4-1 with TRBJ2-5, with 10 bases fitting TRBD2. J was trimmed by 5 bases and V by 1 base; bases with no gene match: 10. There are 17 residues in the CDR3. The V gene's germline CDR1 is MGHRA and CDR2 YSYEKL. The CDR3 spells CASSQVGQRGGGETQYF. CDR3 nucleotide sequence: TGCGCCAGCAGCCAAGTTGGCCAGCGGGGGGGTGGGGAGACCCAGTACTTC.

This CDR3 is CASSPPGGSNTGELFF. The CDR3 bases are TGTGCCAGCAGCCCCCCGGGAGGCTCGAACACCGGGGAGCTGTTTTTT. J is TRBJ2-2 and V is TRBV5-4; the match to TRBD2 covers 7 bases. The CDR3 runs to 16 residues. The V gene end was trimmed by 4 bases and the J gene end by 0 bases; junction bases not matched to a gene: 6. Germline-derived CDR1 and CDR2 are SGHNT and YYREEE (reference sequence).

The chain recombines TRBV7-9 with TRBJ1-2; 7 bases fit TRBD1. Germline CDR1 is SEHNR and CDR2 is FQNEAQ (reference sequence). CDR3 size: 16 residues. V shed 5 bases, J shed 8 bases, and the junction held 17 bases outside the gene matches. The CDR3 region has the DNA TGTGCCAGCAGCACCCGCCGGGTGGGGGACAGTGGGGGCTACACCTTC. It is translated as CASSTRRVGDSGGYTF.

This clone is a singleton in its sample. V usage is TRBV9 and J usage is TRBJ1-4, with D possibly matching TRBD1 (5 bases). Trimming took 0 bases from V and 4 from J, leaving 10 bases between them. The germline gives CDR1 SGDLS, CDR2 YYNGEE. CDR3 size: 15 residues. In DNA, the CDR3 is TGTGCCAGCAGCGTAGTGGGCGGGGGTAATGAAAAACTGTTTTTT. Amino acids: CASSVVGGGNEKLFF. The whole variable domain, remainder taken from reference TRBV9 and TRBJ1-4, is DSGVTQTPKHLITATGQRVTLRCSPRSGDLSVYWYQQSLDQGLQFLIQYYNGEERAKGNILERFSAQQFPDLHSELNLSSLELGDSALYFCASSVVGGGNEKLFFGSGTQLSVL.

The gene calls are TRBV27 and TRBJ2-7; 10 bases fit TRBD2. The CDR3 runs 14 residues. J lost 3 bases, V lost 6 bases, and 5 bases had no gene match. In germline, CDR1 is MNHEY, CDR2 SMNVEV (reference sequence). The CDR3 DNA reads TGTGCCAGCAGGAGGACTAGCGGAGTCTACGAGCAGTACTTC. Its protein product is CASRRTSGVYEQYF.

The J gene is TRBJ2-5, the V gene TRBV30; perhaps TRBD1 as D (6 bases). The V gene's germline CDR1 is GTSNPN and CDR2 SVGIG (reference sequence). This CDR3 is 12 amino acids long. V lost 8 bases and J lost 2, with 12 bases in between. In nucleotides, the CDR3 is TGTGCCGCACGACAGGTACAAGAGACCCAGTACTTC. As protein: CAARQVQETQYF.